A single sample is the source of the 13 T cell receptor beta chains below, sequenced in a study of control samples from healthy donors and cancer patients. Sequencing was performed with immunoSEQ multiplex PCR; in TCRdb, only in-frame clones are kept and a portion is missing. The sample contains about 59,000 clones, approximately 92% of which appear only once. Input material: PBMCs. The receptor source for this set is a man between 35 and 55 years old with colorectal cancer.

The V gene is TRBV5-1, the J gene TRBJ2-3; D remains ambiguous. The CDR3 is 14 residues long. Germline V gives CDR1 SGHRS, CDR2 YFSETQ. The ends were cut back, 0 bases at V and 4 bases at J, with 9 bases in the middle. The CDR3: CASSLGLEADTQYF. Here the CDR3 DNA reads TGCGCCAGCAGCTTGGGGCTAGAGGCAGATACGCAGTATTTT.

The chain employs TRBV7-6 and TRBJ1-6; D remains unclear. Germline CDR1 reads SGHVS; CDR2 reads FNYEAQ. Trimming removed 5 bases from V and 9 bases from J, with 17 bases in between. The CDR3 has 15 residues. This chain's CDR3 is CASSTGRAAGSPLHF. DNA of the CDR3: TGTGCCAGCAGCACGGGTCGCGCGGCCGGTTCACCCCTCCACTTT.

In nucleotides, the CDR3 is TGTGCCAGCAGCCTACAGGGGGCGAACACCATATATTTT. Its translation: CASSLQGANTIYF. The chain is built from TRBV5-6 and TRBJ1-3; 9 bases map to TRBD1. Germline V gives CDR1 SGHDT, CDR2 YYEEEE. V dropped 4 bases and J dropped 7; count of bases not matched to a gene: 3. The CDR3 runs to 13 residues. Together with reference TRBV5-6 and TRBJ1-3, the CDR3 gives the full variable domain: DAGVTQSPTHLIKTRGQQVTLRCSPKSGHDTVSWYQQALGQGPQFIFQYYEEEERQRGNFPDRFSGHQFPNYSSELNVNALLLGDSALYLCASSLQGANTIYFGEGSWLTVV.

V and J are TRBV5-6 and TRBJ1-1; D is ambiguous. From germline, CDR1 is SGHDT and CDR2 YYEEEE. V lost 4 bases, J lost 1 base, and 8 bases lay in between. This CDR3 spans 13 amino acids. The CDR3 here is CASSVRANTEAFF. The CDR3 DNA reads TGTGCCAGCAGCGTCCGGGCGAACACTGAAGCTTTCTTT.

This clone was detected once. This sequence joins TRBV21-1 and TRBJ1-2; the table's D call of TRBD1 was not tested on the DNA. TRBV21-1 is designated a pseudogene. The CDR3 sequence is 16 residues long. The CDR3 nucleotides read TGTGCCAGCAGCAAAGTCAGGGACAGGGGTAACTATGGCTACACCTTC. Protein product: CASSKVRDRGNYGYTF.

This clone showed up just a few times. The chain is built from TRBV5-6 and TRBJ1-1; unclear D gene. The V end lost 3 bases, the J end lost 5 bases, and 8 bases lay between the germline ends. The CDR3 spans 12 residues. Germline-derived CDR1 and CDR2 are SGHDT and YYEEEE. The CDR3 loop is CASSSWGTEAFF. Here the CDR3 DNA reads TGTGCCAGCAGCTCCTGGGGTACTGAAGCTTTCTTT.

The V call is TRBV4-3, the J call TRBJ2-1; the D gene is possibly TRBD2 (6 bases). Germline CDR1 and CDR2: LGHNA and YSLEER. The ends were cut back, 1 base at V and 4 bases at J, with 8 bases in the middle. This CDR3 is 14 amino acids long. CDR3 region: CASSQVGGYNEQFF. In DNA form, the CDR3 reads TGCGCCAGCAGCCAAGTGGGGGGTTACAATGAGCAGTTCTTC.

The rearrangement joins TRBV5-8 to TRBJ1-3, with a tentative D call TRBD1 (6 bases). Deletions cut 1 base from V and 1 base from J, with 9 bases between. The germline CDR1 and CDR2 sequences are SGHTS and YDEGEE. This CDR3 has 15 residues. This chain's CDR3 is CASSLRRGSGNTIYF. CDR3 DNA: TGTGCCAGCAGCTTGCGCAGGGGATCTGGAAACACCATATATTTT.

CDR3 nucleotide sequence: TGCGCCAGCAGCCCATTGGGCATTAGTGGCTATGGCTACACCTTC. It codes for CASSPLGISGYGYTF. This chain links TRBV4-1 with TRBJ1-2; no clear D gene. The germline V gene encodes CDR1 MGHRA and CDR2 YSYEKL. The V gene lost 4 bases and the J gene lost 4 bases, with 16 bases spanning the gap. CDR3 length equals 15 residues.

The J gene is TRBJ1-5, the V gene TRBV27, with D unclear. V lost 3 bases and J lost 2, with 8 bases in between. Per germline, CDR1 MNHEY and CDR2 SMNVEV (reference sequence). The length of the CDR3 is 14 residues. As DNA, the CDR3 is TGTGCCAGCAGTTTGGTTGGTGGCAATCAGCCCCAGCATTTT. Protein: CASSLVGGNQPQHF.

The V call is TRBV6-5, the J call TRBJ1-1; TRBD1 is a possible D gene (6 bases). Deletions cut 4 bases from V and 0 bases from J, with 15 bases between. Germline CDR1 MNHEY, CDR2 SVGAGI. CDR3 size: 16 residues. CDR3 DNA: TGTGCCAGCAGTTCCCTCGGACAGATCATGAACACTGAAGCTTTCTTT. Residues: CASSSLGQIMNTEAFF.

The J gene is TRBJ1-1, the V gene TRBV30; D is ambiguous. Germline CDR1 and CDR2: GTSNPN and SVGIG (reference sequence). V dropped 0 bases and J dropped 10 bases, with 15 bases sitting between them. The CDR3 has 13 residues. The CDR3 spells CAWSVSGSEGAFF. The CDR3 nucleotides read TGTGCCTGGAGTGTTTCAGGTTCGGAGGGAGCTTTCTTT.

The rearrangement links TRBV3-1 (or the pseudogene TRBV3-2) to TRBJ2-7; no clear D. V lost 0 bases, J lost 3 bases, and 18 bases lay in between. CDR1 LGHDT and CDR2 YNNKEL come from the germline V gene (reference sequence). The CDR3 totals 17 residues. CDR3 region: CASSQDRMGLGFYEQYF. DNA for the CDR3: TGTGCCAGCAGCCAAGATAGGATGGGGTTGGGCTTCTACGAGCAGTACTTC.